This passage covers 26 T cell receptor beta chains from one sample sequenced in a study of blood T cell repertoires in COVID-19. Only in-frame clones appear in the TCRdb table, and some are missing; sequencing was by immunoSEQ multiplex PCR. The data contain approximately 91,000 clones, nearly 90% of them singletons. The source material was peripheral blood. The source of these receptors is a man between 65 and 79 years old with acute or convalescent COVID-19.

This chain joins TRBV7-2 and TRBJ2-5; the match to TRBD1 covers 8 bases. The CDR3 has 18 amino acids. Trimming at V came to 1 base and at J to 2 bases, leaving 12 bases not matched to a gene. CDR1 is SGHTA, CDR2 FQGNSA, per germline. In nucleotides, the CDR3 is TGTGCCAGCAGCTTAGTCGTTTTAGGACAGGGTGGTCAAGAGACCCAGTACTTC. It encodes CASSLVVLGQGGQETQYF.

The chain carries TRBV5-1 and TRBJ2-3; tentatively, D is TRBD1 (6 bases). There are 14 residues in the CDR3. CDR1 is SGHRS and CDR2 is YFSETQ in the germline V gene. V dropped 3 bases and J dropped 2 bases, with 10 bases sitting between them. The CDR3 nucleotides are TGCGCCAGCAGCTCGGACAGAAACACAGATACGCAGTATTTT. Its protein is CASSSDRNTDTQYF.

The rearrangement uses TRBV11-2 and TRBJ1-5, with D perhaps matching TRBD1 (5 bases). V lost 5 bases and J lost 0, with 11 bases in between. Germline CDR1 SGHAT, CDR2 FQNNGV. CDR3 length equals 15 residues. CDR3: CASSRGVNSNQPQHF. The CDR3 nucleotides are TGTGCCAGCAGCCGGGGGGTTAATAGCAATCAGCCCCAGCATTTT.

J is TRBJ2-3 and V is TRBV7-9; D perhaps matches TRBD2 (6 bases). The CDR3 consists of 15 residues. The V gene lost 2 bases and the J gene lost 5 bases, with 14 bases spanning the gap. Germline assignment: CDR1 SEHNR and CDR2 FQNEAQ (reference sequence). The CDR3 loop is CASSLWGVQEDTQYF. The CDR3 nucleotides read TGTGCCAGCAGCTTATGGGGGGTTCAGGAAGATACGCAGTATTTT. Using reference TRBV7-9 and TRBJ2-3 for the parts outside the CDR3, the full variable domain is DTGVSQNPRHKITKRGQNVTFRCDPISEHNRLYWYRQTLGQGPEFLTYFQNEAQLEKSRLLSDRFSAERPKGSFSTLEIQRTEQGDSAMYLCASSLWGVQEDTQYFGPGTRLTVL.

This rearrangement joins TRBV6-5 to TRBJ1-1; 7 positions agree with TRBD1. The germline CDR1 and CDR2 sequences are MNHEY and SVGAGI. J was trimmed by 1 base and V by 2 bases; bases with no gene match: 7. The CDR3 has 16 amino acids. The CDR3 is CASSYGLTGTNTEAFF. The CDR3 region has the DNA TGTGCCAGCAGTTACGGGCTGACAGGGACGAACACTGAAGCTTTCTTT.

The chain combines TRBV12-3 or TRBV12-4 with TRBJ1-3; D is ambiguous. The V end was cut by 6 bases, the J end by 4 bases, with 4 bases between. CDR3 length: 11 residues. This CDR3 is CASSQGNTIYF. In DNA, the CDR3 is TGTGCCAGCAGCCAGGGAAACACCATATATTTT.

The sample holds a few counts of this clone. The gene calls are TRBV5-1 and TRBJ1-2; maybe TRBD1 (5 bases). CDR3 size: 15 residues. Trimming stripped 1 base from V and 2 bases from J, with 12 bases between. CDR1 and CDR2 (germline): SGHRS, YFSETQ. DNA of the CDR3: TGCGCCAGCAGCTTGTCTCAGGGCTTCAACTATGGCTACACCTTC. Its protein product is CASSLSQGFNYGYTF.

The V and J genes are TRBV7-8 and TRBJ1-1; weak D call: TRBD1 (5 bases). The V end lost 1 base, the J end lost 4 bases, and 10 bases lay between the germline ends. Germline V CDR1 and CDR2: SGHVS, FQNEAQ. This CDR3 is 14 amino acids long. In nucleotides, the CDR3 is TGTGCCAGCAGCTTAGGACTGGGGCGCACTGAAGCTTTCTTT. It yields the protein CASSLGLGRTEAFF. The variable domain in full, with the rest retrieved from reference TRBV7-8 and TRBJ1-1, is GAGVSQSPRYKVAKRGQDVALRCDPISGHVSLFWYQQALGQGPEFLTYFQNEAQLDKSGLPSDRFFAERPEGSVSTLKIQRTQQEDSAVYLCASSLGLGRTEAFFGQGTRLTVV.

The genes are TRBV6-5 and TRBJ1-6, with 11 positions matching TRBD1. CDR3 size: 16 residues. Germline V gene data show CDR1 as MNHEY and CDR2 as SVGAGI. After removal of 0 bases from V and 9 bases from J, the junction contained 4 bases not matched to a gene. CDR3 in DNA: TGTGCCAGCAGTTACTCGCCGGGACAGGGGGTTTCACCCCTCCACTTT. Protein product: CASSYSPGQGVSPLHF.

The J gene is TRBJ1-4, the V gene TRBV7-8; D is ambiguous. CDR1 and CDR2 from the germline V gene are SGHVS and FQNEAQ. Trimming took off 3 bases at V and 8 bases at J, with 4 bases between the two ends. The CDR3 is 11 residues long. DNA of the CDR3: TGTGCCAGCAGCTTTGGCGAAAAACTGTTTTTT. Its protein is CASSFGEKLFF.

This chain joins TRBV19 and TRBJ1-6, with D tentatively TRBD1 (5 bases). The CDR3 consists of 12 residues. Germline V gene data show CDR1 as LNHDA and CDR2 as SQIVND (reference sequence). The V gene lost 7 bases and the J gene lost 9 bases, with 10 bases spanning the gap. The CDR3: CASTRGLSPLHF. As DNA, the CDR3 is TGTGCCAGTACGCGGGGACTTTCACCCCTCCACTTT.

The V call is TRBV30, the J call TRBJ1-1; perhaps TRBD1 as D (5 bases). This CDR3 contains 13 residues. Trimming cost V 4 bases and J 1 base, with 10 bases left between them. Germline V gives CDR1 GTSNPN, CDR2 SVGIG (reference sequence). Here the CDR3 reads CAWTGHTNTEAFF. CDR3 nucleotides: TGTGCCTGGACCGGACATACGAACACTGAAGCTTTCTTT.

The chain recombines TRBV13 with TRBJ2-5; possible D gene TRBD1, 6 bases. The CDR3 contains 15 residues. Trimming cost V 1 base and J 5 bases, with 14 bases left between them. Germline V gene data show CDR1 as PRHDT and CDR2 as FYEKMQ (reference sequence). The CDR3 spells CASSLADRGVETQYF. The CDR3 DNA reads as TGTGCCAGCAGCTTAGCGGACAGAGGGGTGGAGACCCAGTACTTC.

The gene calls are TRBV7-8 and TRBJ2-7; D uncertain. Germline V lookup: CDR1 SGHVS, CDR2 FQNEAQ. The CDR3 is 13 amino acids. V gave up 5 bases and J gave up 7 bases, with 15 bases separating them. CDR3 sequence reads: CASSLAQYEEQYF. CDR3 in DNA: TGTGCCAGCAGCCTCGCACAGTACGAGGAGCAGTACTTC. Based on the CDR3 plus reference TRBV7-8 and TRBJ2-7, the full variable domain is GAGVSQSPRYKVAKRGQDVALRCDPISGHVSLFWYQQALGQGPEFLTYFQNEAQLDKSGLPSDRFFAERPEGSVSTLKIQRTQQEDSAVYLCASSLAQYEEQYFGPGTRLTVT.

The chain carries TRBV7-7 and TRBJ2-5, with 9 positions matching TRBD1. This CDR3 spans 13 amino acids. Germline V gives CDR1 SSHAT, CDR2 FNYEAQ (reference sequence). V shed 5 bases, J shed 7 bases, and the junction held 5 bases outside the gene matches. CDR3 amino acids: CASSPRQGGTQYF. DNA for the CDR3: TGTGCCAGCAGCCCCCGACAGGGGGGGACCCAGTACTTC. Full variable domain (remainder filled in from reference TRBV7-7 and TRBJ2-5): GAGVSQSPRYKVTKRGQDVTLRCDPISSHATLYWYQQALGQGPEFLTYFNYEAQPDKSGLPSDRFSAERPEGSISTLTIQRTEQRDSAMYRCASSPRQGGTQYFGPGTRLLVL.

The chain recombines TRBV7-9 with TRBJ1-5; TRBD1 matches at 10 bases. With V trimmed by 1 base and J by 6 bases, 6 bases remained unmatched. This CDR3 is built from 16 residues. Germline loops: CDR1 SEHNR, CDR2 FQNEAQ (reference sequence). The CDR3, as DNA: TGTGCCAGCAGCTTAGGAGACAGGGGGCGGATTCAGCCCCAGCATTTT. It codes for CASSLGDRGRIQPQHF. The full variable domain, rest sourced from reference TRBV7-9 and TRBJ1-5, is DTGVSQNPRHKITKRGQNVTFRCDPISEHNRLYWYRQTLGQGPEFLTYFQNEAQLEKSRLLSDRFSAERPKGSFSTLEIQRTEQGDSAMYLCASSLGDRGRIQPQHFGDGTRLSIL.

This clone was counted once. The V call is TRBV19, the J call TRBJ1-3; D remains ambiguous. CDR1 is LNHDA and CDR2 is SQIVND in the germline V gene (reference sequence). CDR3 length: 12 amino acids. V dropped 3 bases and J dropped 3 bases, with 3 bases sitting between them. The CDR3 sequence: CASSMRGNTIYF. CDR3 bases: TGTGCCAGTAGTATGCGTGGAAACACCATATATTTT.

The CDR3 region has the DNA TGCGCCAGCAGCTTGAACTTGAACACTGAAGCTTTCTTT. It specifies CASSLNLNTEAFF. V is TRBV5-1 and J is TRBJ1-1, with no clear D. This CDR3 has 13 amino acids. Germline CDR1 and CDR2: SGHRS and YFSETQ. Trimming cost V 1 base and J 0 bases, with 4 bases left between them. The full variable domain, with the rest looked up from reference TRBV5-1 and TRBJ1-1, is KAGVTQTPRYLIKTRGQQVTLSCSPISGHRSVSWYQQTPGQGLQFLFEYFSETQRNKGNFPGRFSGRQFSNSRSEMNVSTLELGDSALYLCASSLNLNTEAFFGQGTRLTVV.

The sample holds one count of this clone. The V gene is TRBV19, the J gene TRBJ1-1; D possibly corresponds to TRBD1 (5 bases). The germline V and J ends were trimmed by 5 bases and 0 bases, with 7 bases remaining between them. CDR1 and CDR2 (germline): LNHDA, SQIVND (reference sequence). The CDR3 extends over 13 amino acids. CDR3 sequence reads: CASSDRMNTEAFF. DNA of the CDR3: TGTGCCAGTAGTGACAGAATGAACACTGAAGCTTTCTTT.

The CDR3: CASSKEWGLTTRETQYF. Written as DNA, the CDR3 is TGTGCCAGCAGCAAAGAATGGGGACTAACTACCCGGGAGACCCAGTACTTC. The gene calls are TRBV5-4 and TRBJ2-5, with 7 bases aligning to TRBD2. V lost 4 bases and J lost 5; bases outside the gene matches: 17. Germline lookup yields CDR1 SGHNT and CDR2 YYREEE (reference sequence). The length of the CDR3 is 17 residues.

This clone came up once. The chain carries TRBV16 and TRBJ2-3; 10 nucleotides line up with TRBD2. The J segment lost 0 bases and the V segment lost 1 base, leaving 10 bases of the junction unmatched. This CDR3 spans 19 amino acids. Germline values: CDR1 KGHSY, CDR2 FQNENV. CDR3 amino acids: CASSQFLAGGPPSTDTQYF. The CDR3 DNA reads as TGTGCCAGCAGCCAATTTTTAGCGGGGGGCCCCCCTAGCACAGATACGCAGTATTTT.

The chain's CDR3 is CASSSILTGGLPADTEAFF. CDR3 bases: TGTGCCAGCAGCTCCATACTGACAGGGGGTTTACCGGCGGACACTGAAGCTTTCTTT. This chain links TRBV11-2 with TRBJ1-1; TRBD1 matches 9 bases. V dropped 4 bases and J dropped 3; count of bases not matched to a gene: 18. Germline CDR1 is SGHAT and CDR2 is FQNNGV. The CDR3 is made up of 19 amino acids.

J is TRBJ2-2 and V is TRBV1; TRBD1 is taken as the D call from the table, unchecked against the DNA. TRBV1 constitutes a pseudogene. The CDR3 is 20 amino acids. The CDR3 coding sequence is TGCACCAGCAGCCAAGAAGGGCCGGGACAGATCCGACGAGGGGCCGGGGAGCTGTTTTTT. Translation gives CTSSQEGPGQIRRGAGELFF.

CDR3 amino acids: CASSLDLTGRDNSPLHF. The CDR3 region has the DNA TGTGCCAGCAGCTTAGATCTCACAGGGAGGGATAATTCACCCCTCCACTTT. The chain links TRBV11-2 to TRBJ1-6; TRBD1 might be the D (6 bases). Germline V lookup: CDR1 SGHAT, CDR2 FQNNGV. The CDR3 is 17 residues long. V was pared by 0 bases and J by 5 bases, with 14 bases between. Looking up the rest from reference TRBV11-2 and TRBJ1-6 gives the full variable domain: EAGVAQSPRYKIIEKRQSVAFWCNPISGHATLYWYQQILGQGPKLLIQFQNNGVVDDSQLPKDRFSAERLKGVDSTLKIQPAKLEDSAVYLCASSLDLTGRDNSPLHFGNGTRLTVT.

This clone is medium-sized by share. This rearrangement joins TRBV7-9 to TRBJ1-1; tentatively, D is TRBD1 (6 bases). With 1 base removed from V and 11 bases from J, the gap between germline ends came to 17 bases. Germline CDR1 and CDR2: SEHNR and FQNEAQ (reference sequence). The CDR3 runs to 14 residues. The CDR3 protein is CASSLEGGQSYAFF. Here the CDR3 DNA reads TGTGCCAGCAGCTTAGAGGGGGGGCAGTCTTACGCTTTCTTT.

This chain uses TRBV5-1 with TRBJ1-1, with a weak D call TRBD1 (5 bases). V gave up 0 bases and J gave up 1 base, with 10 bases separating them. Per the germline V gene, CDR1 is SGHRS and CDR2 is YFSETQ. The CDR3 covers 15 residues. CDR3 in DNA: TGCGCCAGCAGCTTGGTAGGAGGGGCGAACACTGAAGCTTTCTTT. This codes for CASSLVGGANTEAFF.